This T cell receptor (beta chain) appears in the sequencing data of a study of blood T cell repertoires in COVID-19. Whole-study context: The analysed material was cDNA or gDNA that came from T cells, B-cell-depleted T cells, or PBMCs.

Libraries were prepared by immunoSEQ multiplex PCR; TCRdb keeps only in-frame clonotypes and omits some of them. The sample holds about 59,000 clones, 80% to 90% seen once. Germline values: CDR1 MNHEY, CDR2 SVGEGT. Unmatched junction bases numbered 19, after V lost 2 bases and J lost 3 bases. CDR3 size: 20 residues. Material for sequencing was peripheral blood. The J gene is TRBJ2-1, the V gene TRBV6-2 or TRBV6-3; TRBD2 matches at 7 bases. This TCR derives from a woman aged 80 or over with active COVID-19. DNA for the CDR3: TGTGCCAGCAGTTACGGTAGGGCAGGGAGGGTCGGGGGTGTCTACAATGAGCAGTTCTTC. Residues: CASSYGRAGRVGGVYNEQFF.